What follows are 27 T cell receptor beta chains derived from one specimen sequenced in a study of T cell responses to AZD1222 COVID-19 vaccine. Clones were sequenced by immunoSEQ multiplex PCR, and TCRdb holds only the in-frame ones, with some missing. This sample yields about 170,000 clones, of which more than 80% are seen a single time; 2.5% to 3% belongs to the top ten. This specimen consisted of peripheral blood, obtained on day 0 of AZD1222 vaccination. The origin of the receptors is an adult in good health.

This chain links TRBV9 with TRBJ2-1; D gene uncertain. CDR1 SGDLS and CDR2 YYNGEE come from the germline V gene. The CDR3 runs 11 residues. V shed 3 bases and J shed 9 bases, with 7 bases lying between them. The CDR3 coding sequence is TGTGCCAGCAGCGCCGATAGTGAGCAGTTCTTC. Translated, it gives CASSADSEQFF.

The rearrangement links TRBV6-5 to TRBJ1-6; TRBD1 agrees at 7 bases. Germline values: CDR1 MNHEY, CDR2 SVGAGI. This CDR3 region has 15 residues. Unmatched junction bases numbered 8, after V lost 6 bases and J lost 6 bases. CDR3 in DNA: TGTGCCAGCAGGCTCGAGAGGGGGCCTAATTCACCCCTCCACTTT. Encoded protein: CASRLERGPNSPLHF.

In its sample, this clone was seen once. The chain is built from TRBV4-2 and TRBJ1-2; D gene ambiguous. CDR1 is LGHNA and CDR2 is YNFKEQ in the germline V gene. Trimming left V 0 bases short and J 2 bases short, with 10 bases between. The CDR3 length is 15 residues. The CDR3 sequence: CASSQDAEENYGYTF. CDR3 nucleotide sequence: TGTGCCAGCAGCCAAGATGCAGAAGAGAACTATGGCTACACCTTC.

The chain links TRBV6-1 to TRBJ1-1; D is unclear. V lost 0 bases and J lost 4, with 12 bases in between. Germline values: CDR1 MNHNS, CDR2 SASEGT. This CDR3 has 15 amino acids. This chain's CDR3 is CASSEALGLGTEAFF. CDR3 nucleotide sequence: TGTGCCAGCAGTGAAGCGCTAGGGTTGGGCACTGAAGCTTTCTTT.

The V and J genes are TRBV6-2 or TRBV6-3 and TRBJ2-7; 9 nucleotides match TRBD1. The V and J ends lost 5 bases and 2 bases, in that order; junction bases with no gene match: 4. Germline CDR1 reads MNHEY; CDR2 reads SVGEGT. This CDR3 region has 14 residues. CDR3 sequence (DNA): TGTGCCAGCAGTAGGACAGGGGCCACCTACGAGCAGTACTTC. Protein: CASSRTGATYEQYF.

The V call is TRBV3-1 (or the pseudogene TRBV3-2), the J call TRBJ1-2; D perhaps matches TRBD1 (5 bases). This CDR3 has 15 residues. Germline V gene lookup returns CDR1 LGHDT and CDR2 YNNKEL (reference sequence). V was clipped by 1 base and J by 4 bases, with 13 bases between them. Written as DNA, the CDR3 is TGTGCCAGCAGCCAAGCGCAGGGCTCGGGCTATGGCTACACCTTC. As protein: CASSQAQGSGYGYTF.

The chain has TRBV9 and TRBJ2-1; 9 positions agree with TRBD2. The V and J ends lost 3 bases and 4 bases, in that order; junction bases with no gene match: 5. Germline V gene sequence: CDR1 SGDLS, CDR2 YYNGEE. CDR3 length: 15 amino acids. DNA of the CDR3: TGTGCCAGCAGCGCCGGGACTAGCAGGTACAATGAGCAGTTCTTC. Translated, it gives CASSAGTSRYNEQFF.

This chain connects TRBV19 to TRBJ2-5; 9 bases agree with TRBD1. V was clipped by 4 bases and J by 3 bases; unmatched bases: 3. The V gene's germline CDR1 is LNHDA and CDR2 SQIVND (reference sequence). The CDR3 is made up of 14 amino acids. CDR3 protein: CASSTGQGKETQYF. The CDR3 DNA is TGTGCCAGTAGTACGGGACAGGGTAAAGAGACCCAGTACTTC.

The chain recombines TRBV5-1 with TRBJ2-6, with D uncertain. Germline V gene lookup returns CDR1 SGHRS and CDR2 YFSETQ. This CDR3 has 16 residues. Trimming took off 2 bases at V and 4 bases at J, with 13 bases between the two ends. The CDR3 region is CASSFEAGTGANVLTF. The CDR3 DNA reads TGCGCCAGCAGCTTCGAGGCAGGAACCGGGGCCAACGTCCTGACTTTC. Combining the CDR3 with reference TRBV5-1 and TRBJ2-6 gives the whole variable domain KAGVTQTPRYLIKTRGQQVTLSCSPISGHRSVSWYQQTPGQGLQFLFEYFSETQRNKGNFPGRFSGRQFSNSRSEMNVSTLELGDSALYLCASSFEAGTGANVLTFGAGSRLTVL.

The chain joins TRBV28 to TRBJ2-7, with 9 bases matching TRBD1. J was trimmed by 0 bases and V by 5 bases; bases with no gene match: 5. CDR3 size: 15 residues. Germline V lookup: CDR1 MDHEN, CDR2 SYDVKM. CDR3 coding DNA: TGTGCCAGCAGTAAGGGACAGGGCCTCTCCTACGAGCAGTACTTC. It codes for CASSKGQGLSYEQYF.

This chain uses TRBV5-1 with TRBJ1-1; tentatively, D is TRBD1 (5 bases). Germline V lookup: CDR1 SGHRS, CDR2 YFSETQ. V lost 0 bases and J lost 1, with 7 bases in between. The CDR3 is made up of 14 amino acids. CDR3 loop: CASSLGRGNTEAFF. Written as DNA, the CDR3 is TGCGCCAGCAGCTTGGGGAGGGGGAACACTGAAGCTTTCTTT.

With respect to this clone: One junction end does not reproduce the germline sequence, and a read error may be involved. CDR3 protein: CSVEVQGKCVF. The CDR3 nucleotides read TGCAGCGTTGAGGTACAGGGGAAGTGTGTCTTT. This rearrangement joins TRBV29-1 to TRBJ1-1, with 7 bases fitting TRBD1. There are 11 residues in the CDR3. Germline assignment: CDR1 SQVTM and CDR2 ANQGSEA. Full variable domain (outside the CDR3, taken from reference TRBV29-1 and TRBJ1-1): SAVISQKPSRDICQRGTSLTIQCQVDSQVTMMFWYRQQPGQSLTLIATANQGSEATYESGFVIDKFPISRPNLTFSTLTVSNMSPEDSSIYLCSVEVQGKCVFGQGTRLTVV.

This rearrangement joins TRBV5-4 to TRBJ2-7; 8 bases agree with TRBD2. CDR3 length: 15 residues. Germline assignment: CDR1 SGHNT and CDR2 YYREEE (reference sequence). The trim removed 1 base at V and 1 base at J, leaving 4 bases unmatched. The CDR3 coding sequence is TGTGCCAGCAGCTTGAGCGGGAGTGTTTCCTACGAGCAGTACTTC. Protein sequence: CASSLSGSVSYEQYF.

The rearrangement joins TRBV7-6 to TRBJ1-1; D is undetermined. The germline V and J ends were trimmed by 0 bases and 3 bases, with 11 bases remaining between them. Germline V gene lookup returns CDR1 SGHVS and CDR2 FNYEAQ. CDR3 length: 15 residues. CDR3 in amino acids: CASSLAPVRDTEAFF. In DNA form, the CDR3 reads TGTGCCAGCAGCTTAGCCCCGGTGAGGGACACTGAAGCTTTCTTT.

The genes are TRBV7-9 and TRBJ1-5; no reliable D call. Trimming removed 4 bases from V and 7 bases from J, with 14 bases in between. This CDR3 is built from 14 residues. The germline V gene has CDR1 SEHNR and CDR2 FQNEAQ (reference sequence). The CDR3 DNA is TGTGCCAGCAGCTCATACAGTGAAGGGCAGCCCCAGCATTTT. It codes for CASSSYSEGQPQHF.

V and J are TRBV9 and TRBJ2-7; unclear D gene. The CDR3 is 13 residues long. The V and J ends lost 0 bases and 0 bases respectively, with 4 bases between them. Germline V CDR1 and CDR2: SGDLS, YYNGEE. The CDR3 DNA reads TGTGCCAGCAGCGTAGGGGTCTCCTACGAGCAGTACTTC. Translated: CASSVGVSYEQYF.

In this sample, this clone turned up once. This chain connects TRBV11-2 to TRBJ2-3, with 9 bases fitting TRBD2. Germline CDR1 SGHAT, CDR2 FQNNGV. The CDR3 extends over 15 amino acids. The ends lost 1 base at V and 5 bases at J; junction bases unmatched: 4. The DNA of the CDR3 is TGTGCCAGCAGCTTAGTAGCGGGAGTCGTAGATACGCAGTATTTT. Translation gives CASSLVAGVVDTQYF.

V gene TRBV12-3 or TRBV12-4 combines with J gene TRBJ2-3; no clear D gene. The ends were cut back, 3 bases at V and 6 bases at J, with 4 bases in the middle. The CDR3 contains 11 residues. The CDR3 region has the DNA TGTGCCAGCAGTTTCCGGGATACGCAGTATTTT. This codes for CASSFRDTQYF.

V is TRBV30 and J is TRBJ2-2; 12 nucleotides line up with TRBD1. The CDR3 runs 16 residues. Germline lookup yields CDR1 GTSNPN and CDR2 SVGIG (reference sequence). Trimming took 3 bases from V and 4 from J; bases not matched to a gene: 6. CDR3 coding DNA: TGTGCCTGGAGAAGGGGACAGGGGGCCGGCACCGGGGAGCTGTTTTTT. Translated, it gives CAWRRGQGAGTGELFF.

The chain carries TRBV12-5 and TRBJ2-2; D gene unclear. Germline-derived CDR1 and CDR2 are LGHNT and FRNRAP. This CDR3 has 14 residues. Trimming left V 7 bases short and J 0 bases short, with 9 bases between. The CDR3 bases are TGTGCTAGTGCCTCAGACCCGAACACCGGGGAGCTGTTTTTT. Protein: CASASDPNTGELFF.

This sequence joins TRBV6-1 and TRBJ2-7; D is uncertain. Germline loops: CDR1 MNHNS, CDR2 SASEGT. Trimming shortened V by 0 bases and J by 4 bases, and 7 bases separated the two germline ends. The length of the CDR3 is 13 residues. In DNA, the CDR3 is TGTGCCAGCAGTGAAGCGTACGGATACGAGCAGTACTTC. Translating gives CASSEAYGYEQYF.

In DNA, the CDR3 is TGTGCCAGCAGTGAAGCTGGTCCGGCTAGCGGGAGAAAAGAGACCCAGTACTTC. It encodes CASSEAGPASGRKETQYF. The rearrangement uses TRBV6-1 and TRBJ2-5; 10 bases fit TRBD2. Germline values: CDR1 MNHNS, CDR2 SASEGT. Trimming cost V 0 bases and J 3 bases; bases outside gene matches: 10. This CDR3 is built from 18 residues.

This chain joins TRBV5-1 and TRBJ2-2, with a possible D match to TRBD2 (6 bases). The germline V gene encodes CDR1 SGHRS and CDR2 YFSETQ. The CDR3 runs 14 residues. V was pared by 3 bases and J by 5 bases, with 11 bases between. The CDR3 DNA follows: TGCGCCAGCAGCTACTCTGGGGGGACCGGGGAGCTGTTTTTT. The encoded protein is CASSYSGGTGELFF.

This chain links TRBV27 with TRBJ2-7; possibly TRBD1 for D (5 bases). This CDR3 is built from 17 residues. In germline, CDR1 is MNHEY, CDR2 SMNVEV (reference sequence). The ends were cut back, 0 bases at V and 0 bases at J, with 15 bases in the middle. The CDR3 region is CASSLSWNSRGSYEQYF. DNA of the CDR3: TGTGCCAGCAGTTTATCTTGGAACTCTAGGGGCTCCTACGAGCAGTACTTC.

This chain uses TRBV27 with TRBJ1-3; D unclear. Trimming stripped 0 bases from V and 0 bases from J, with 9 bases between. The CDR3 totals 16 residues. CDR1 is MNHEY and CDR2 is SMNVEV in the germline V gene (reference sequence). CDR3 sequence (DNA): TGTGCCAGCAGTTTATCCACCGTAGGCTCTGGAAACACCATATATTTT. Encoded protein: CASSLSTVGSGNTIYF.

This chain connects TRBV12-3 or TRBV12-4 to TRBJ2-7, with no clear D. Trimming shortened V by 6 bases and J by 2 bases, and 11 bases separated the two germline ends. The CDR3 runs 13 residues. This chain's CDR3 is CASSRVGTYEQYF. The CDR3 DNA sequence: TGTGCCAGCAGCCGAGTAGGAACCTACGAGCAGTACTTC.

This clone was counted between two and nine times. V and J are TRBV6-6 and TRBJ1-1; 7 bases line up with TRBD1. V lost 6 bases to trimming and J lost 0 bases; unmatched junction nucleotides: 1. CDR3 size: 13 residues. Germline values: CDR1 MNHNY, CDR2 SVGAGI (reference sequence). The CDR3 DNA follows: TGTGCCAGCAGACAGGGGATGAACACTGAAGCTTTCTTT. The encoded protein is CASRQGMNTEAFF.